Below are 15 T cell receptor beta chains sequenced from a single sample in a study of T cells after yellow fever vaccination. TCRdb ran MiXCR on the 5' RACE reads and lists one entry per CDR3 protein. The sample includes about 370,000 distinct CDR3 sequences, about 9.9% seen only once; the top ten take more than 15%. Sequences were derived from PBMCs, sampled on the day of the first yellow fever vaccination. All receptors come from a man aged 18 to 30 who received the YFV17D yellow fever vaccine.

The gene calls are TRBV7-3 and TRBJ1-6; D gene ambiguous. Germline V lookup: CDR1 SGHTA, CDR2 FQGTGA. Trimming took 5 bases from V and 6 from J, leaving 11 bases between them. The CDR3 totals 14 residues. This CDR3 reads CASSHDGGNSPLHF. In DNA form, the CDR3 reads TGTGCCAGCAGCCATGACGGTGGTAATTCACCCCTCCACTTT.

This clonotype has only a few counts. The chain has TRBV7-3 and TRBJ1-5, with D possibly matching TRBD1 (6 bases). The germline V gene has CDR1 SGHTA and CDR2 FQGTGA. The CDR3 covers 16 residues. The ends were cut back, 6 bases at V and 0 bases at J, with 15 bases in the middle. In DNA, the CDR3 is TGTGCCAGCAGGGGGGGCAGTACTTATAGCAATCAGCCCCAGCATTTT. This gives the protein CASRGGSTYSNQPQHF.

In this sample, this clonotype turned up many times. The chain employs TRBV7-2 and TRBJ2-5, with 13 positions matching TRBD2. Looked up from germline, CDR1 is SGHTA and CDR2 is FQGNSA. CDR3 size: 16 residues. V gave up 5 bases and J gave up 5 bases; unmatched junction bases: 8. In DNA, the CDR3 is TGTGCCAGCAGCCTTGGACTAGCGGGGGTTACGGAGACCCAGTACTTC. Translation: CASSLGLAGVTETQYF.

This clonotype has more than one count but fewer than ten. The gene calls are TRBV4-2 and TRBJ1-1; D uncertain. Germline lookup yields CDR1 LGHNA and CDR2 YNFKEQ. This CDR3 is built from 12 residues. V was trimmed by 4 bases and J by 11 bases, leaving 14 bases between them. The CDR3 DNA follows: TGTGCCAGCAGCCCCGGAAGAGGTGAGGCTTTCTTT. This translates into CASSPGRGEAFF.

This chain joins TRBV29-1 and TRBJ2-5, with a tentative D call TRBD1 (6 bases). Per germline, CDR1 SQVTM and CDR2 ANQGSEA. The V gene lost 5 bases and the J gene lost 3 bases, with 10 bases spanning the gap. The CDR3 length is 12 residues. The CDR3 bases are TGCAGCGTTCCGAGGACAGAAGAGACCCAGTACTTC. As protein: CSVPRTEETQYF.

As to this clonotype: An end of the junction does not agree with germline; a read error may underlie this. The chain recombines TRBV12-3 or TRBV12-4 with TRBJ2-1, with 9 bases aligning to TRBD2. This CDR3 is built from 15 residues. CDR3 amino acids: CASSPIAGAPNEQLF. CDR3 nucleotide sequence: TGTGCCAGCAGCCCTATAGCGGGGGCTCCCAATGAGCAGCTCTTC.

The count of this clonotype is one. A read error may account for a junction end that differs from germline. The rearrangement links TRBV11-2 to TRBJ1-2; D may be TRBD1 (5 bases). CDR3 length: 15 residues. Germline-derived CDR1 and CDR2 are SGHAT and FQNNGV. The CDR3 loop reads CVSSLDPGSNYGYTF. DNA of the CDR3: TGTGTCAGCAGCTTAGATCCAGGGTCTAACTATGGCTACACCTTC.

The chain couples TRBV28 to TRBJ2-3, with D unresolved. CDR1 is MDHEN, CDR2 SYDVKM, per germline. The CDR3 is 12 residues long. V was cut by 3 bases and J by 8 bases, with 9 bases left in between. The CDR3 DNA follows: TGTGCCAGCAGTTTCCATGTAGGTACGCAGTATTTT. Residues: CASSFHVGTQYF. Looking up the rest from reference TRBV28 and TRBJ2-3 gives the full variable domain: DVKVTQSSRYLVKRTGEKVFLECVQDMDHENMFWYRQDPGLGLRLIYFSYDVKMKEKGDIPEGYSVSREKKERFSLILESASTNQTSMYLCASSFHVGTQYFGPGTRLTVL.

V is TRBV18 and J is TRBJ2-1, with 10 bases fitting TRBD2. Germline V lookup: CDR1 KGHSH, CDR2 LQKENI. The CDR3 totals 16 residues. V gave up 5 bases and J gave up 0 bases; unmatched junction bases: 4. The CDR3 is CASSEGLASSYNEQFF. The CDR3 DNA follows: TGTGCCAGCTCAGAGGGACTAGCGAGCTCCTACAATGAGCAGTTCTTC.

This clonotype was found a few times. The CDR3: CASSRDAGESQPQHF. As DNA, the CDR3 is TGTGCCAGCAGCCGGGACGCCGGGGAGAGCCAGCCCCAGCATTTT. The J gene is TRBJ1-5, the V gene TRBV6-1; D is perhaps TRBD1 (5 bases). The CDR3 contains 15 residues. The germline V gene has CDR1 MNHNS and CDR2 SASEGT. The V and J ends lost 6 bases and 7 bases respectively, with 19 bases between them.

This clonotype showed up just a few times. The V and J genes are TRBV18 and TRBJ2-7, with 10 bases fitting TRBD1. The trim removed 3 bases at V and 2 bases at J, leaving 4 bases unmatched. The germline CDR1 and CDR2 sequences are KGHSH and LQKENI. The CDR3 is made up of 15 amino acids. The chain's CDR3 is CASSPGQGGTYEQYV. The CDR3 DNA reads as TGTGCCAGCTCACCCGGACAGGGGGGGACCTACGAGCAGTACGTC.

The V gene is TRBV27, the J gene TRBJ1-1; D not certain. Trimming cost V 2 bases and J 6 bases, with 13 bases left between them. This CDR3 is 14 amino acids long. Per the germline V gene, CDR1 is MNHEY and CDR2 is SMNVEV (reference sequence). This CDR3 is CASSLRFGASEAFF. CDR3 nucleotide sequence: TGTGCCAGCAGTTTAAGATTTGGAGCGTCTGAAGCTTTCTTT.

The rearrangement uses TRBV5-6 and TRBJ2-3; TRBD1 aligns across 8 bases. J lost 4 bases, V lost 3 bases, and 7 bases had no gene match. The CDR3 contains 15 residues. Germline lookup yields CDR1 SGHDT and CDR2 YYEEEE. CDR3 protein: CASSSTGEEADTQYF. The CDR3 DNA reads TGTGCCAGCAGCTCGACAGGGGAGGAAGCAGATACGCAGTATTTT.

The CDR3 nucleotides read TGCGCCAGCAGCCCACAGGGTCGCTCGGGCTATGGCTACACCTTC. Amino acid sequence: CASSPQGRSGYGYTF. The gene calls are TRBV5-1 and TRBJ1-2; weak D call: TRBD1 (6 bases). This CDR3 has 15 amino acids. CDR1 and CDR2 from the germline V gene are SGHRS and YFSETQ. The V and J ends lost 4 bases and 4 bases respectively, with 17 bases between them.

In this sample, this clonotype turned up many times. This chain connects TRBV12-3 or TRBV12-4 to TRBJ2-3; TRBD2 agrees at 13 bases. The CDR3 runs to 15 residues. The V gene end was trimmed by 6 bases and the J gene end by 3 bases; junction bases not matched to a gene: 3. CDR3 sequence (DNA): TGTGCCAGCAGCCGGACTAGCGGGGGAACAGATACGCAGTATTTT. Residues: CASSRTSGGTDTQYF.